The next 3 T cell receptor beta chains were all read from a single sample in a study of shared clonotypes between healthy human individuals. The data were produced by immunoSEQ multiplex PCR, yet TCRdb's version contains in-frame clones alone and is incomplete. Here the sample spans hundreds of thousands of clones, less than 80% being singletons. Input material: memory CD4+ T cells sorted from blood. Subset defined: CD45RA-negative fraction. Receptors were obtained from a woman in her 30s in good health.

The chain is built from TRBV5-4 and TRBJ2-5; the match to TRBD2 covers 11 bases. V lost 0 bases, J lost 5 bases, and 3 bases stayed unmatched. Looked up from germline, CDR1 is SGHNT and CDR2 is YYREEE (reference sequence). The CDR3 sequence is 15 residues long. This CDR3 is CASSLDLAGGETQYF. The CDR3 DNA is TGTGCCAGCAGCTTGGATCTAGCGGGAGGCGAGACCCAGTACTTC.

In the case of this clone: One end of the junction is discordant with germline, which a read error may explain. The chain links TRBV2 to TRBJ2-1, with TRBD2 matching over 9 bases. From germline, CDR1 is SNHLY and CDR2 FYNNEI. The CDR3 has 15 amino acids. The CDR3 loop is CASSPGTSSHNEQFF. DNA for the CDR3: TGTGCCAGCAGCCCCGGGACTAGCTCCCACAATGAGCAGTTCTTC.

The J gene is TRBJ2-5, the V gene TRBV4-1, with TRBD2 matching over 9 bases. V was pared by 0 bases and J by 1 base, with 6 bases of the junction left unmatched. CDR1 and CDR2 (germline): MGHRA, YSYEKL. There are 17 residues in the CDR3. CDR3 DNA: TGCGCCAGCAGCCAAGAAATGCTAGCGGGAAGCCAAGAGACCCAGTACTTC. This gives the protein CASSQEMLAGSQETQYF.